These T cell receptor beta chains were read from a single sample in a study of human T cells and chemical hapten exposure. TCRdb re-analysed the RACE reads in MiXCR, keeping a single row per CDR3 protein. Of around 300,000 distinct CDR3 sequences in the sample, approximately 7.5% were seen once. The sample here was whole blood, taken in connection with sensitization to the hapten diphenylcyclopropenone (DPC). All receptors come from a man aged 18 to 29 with alopecia areata. Some clones in this sample may be carry-over from other donors' samples. Each CDR3 is given with its conserved first and last residue. The D gene is left open where the match is weak. Clone size appears in some rows only: once, few, many, or a class for an expanded clone.

j_call | clone_size | v_call | d_call | cdr3_length | cdr3_aa | cdr3_nt
TRBJ2-1 | few | TRBV27 | - | 14 | CASTRGGVYNEQFF | TGTGCCAGCACTAGGGGGGGCGTCTACAATGAGCAGTTCTTC
TRBJ2-4 | - | TRBV6-1 | - | 12 | CASTPTGRIQYF | TGTGCCAGCACCCCGACAGGCCGCATTCAGTACTTC
TRBJ2-7 | - | TRBV18 | - | 12 | CASSPQGAEQYF | TGTGCCAGCTCGCCACAGGGCGCTGAGCAGTACTTC
TRBJ2-5 | - | TRBV20-1 | TRBD2 | 14 | CSARSGGAQETQYF | TGCAGTGCCCGCTCCGGGGGGGCCCAAGAGACCCAGTACTTC
TRBJ1-5 | few | TRBV20-1 | TRBD1 | 15 | CSARATDRGQQPQHF | TGCAGTGCTAGAGCCACCGACAGGGGGCAACAGCCCCAGCATTTT
TRBJ2-4 | - | TRBV13 | - | 15 | CTSSSRGRGKNIQYF | TGTACCAGCAGCTCCAGGGGAAGAGGCAAAAACATTCAGTACTTC
TRBJ1-1 | many | TRBV20-1 | - | 15 | CSARDRAGSNTEAFF | TGCAGTGCTAGAGACCGGGCCGGATCAAACACTGAAGCTTTCTTT
TRBJ2-3 | few | TRBV11-1 | TRBD2 | 19 | CASSLPQTYSGTNDDTQYF | TGTGCCAGCAGCTTACCCCAAACGTATTCCGGGACTAACGATGATACGCAGTATTTT
TRBJ2-7 | few | TRBV28 | - | 11 | CATDSSYEQYF | TGTGCCACCGACAGCTCCTACGAGCAGTACTTC
TRBJ2-5 | - | TRBV12-3/TRBV12-4 | - | 14 | CASRSQGNQETQYF | TGTGCCAGCAGATCACAGGGTAACCAAGAGACCCAGTACTTC
TRBJ2-3 | few | TRBV6-1 | - | 14 | CASSESDLGDTQYF | TGTGCCAGCAGTGAGTCGGACTTGGGAGATACGCAGTATTTT
TRBJ1-2 | - | TRBV28 | - | 11 | CASSKGDGYTF | TGTGCCAGCAGTAAAGGGGATGGCTACACCTTC
TRBJ2-1 | many | TRBV27 | TRBD2 | 17 | CASSFYASGLSYNEQFF | TGTGCCAGCAGTTTTTACGCTAGCGGGCTTTCCTACAATGAGCAGTTCTTC
TRBJ2-7 | few | TRBV4-1 | TRBD1 | 14 | CASSQPGTAYEQYF | TGCGCCAGCAGCCAACCCGGGACAGCCTACGAGCAGTACTTC
TRBJ1-5 | many | TRBV6-5 | TRBD1 | 15 | CASSLDRGRIQPQHF | TGTGCCAGCAGTCTTGACAGGGGTCGAATACAGCCCCAGCATTTT
TRBJ1-2 | many | TRBV9 | - | 14 | CASSVDSETYGYTF | TGTGCCAGCAGCGTAGACAGTGAAACGTATGGCTACACCTTC
TRBJ1-1 | many | TRBV29-1 | - | 12 | CSVRPGGTEAFF | TGCAGCGTACGACCTGGGGGCACTGAAGCTTTCTTT
TRBJ2-2 | - | TRBV18 | - | 15 | CASSPGTLHTGELFF | TGTGCCAGCTCACCAGGGACACTTCACACCGGGGAGCTGTTTTTT
TRBJ1-6 | - | TRBV11-2 | TRBD1 | 15 | CASSFPRGMFSPLHF | TGTGCCAGCAGCTTCCCCAGGGGGATGTTTTCACCCCTCCACTTT
TRBJ2-5 | - | TRBV28 | TRBD1 | 14 | CASSRLTGEETQYF | TGTGCCAGCAGTAGACTGACAGGGGAGGAGACCCAGTACTTC
TRBJ2-6 | few | TRBV5-1 | - | 14 | CASSAETGANVLTF | TGCGCCAGCAGCGCGGAGACTGGGGCCAACGTCCTGACTTTC
TRBJ1-2 | - | TRBV2 | - | 13 | CASMGAQVRGYTF | TGTGCCAGCATGGGGGCCCAGGTCCGTGGCTACACCTTC
TRBJ1-3 | many | TRBV4-1 | TRBD1 | 18 | CASSHRRQGSFSGNTIYF | TGCGCCAGCAGCCACCGGAGACAGGGGTCCTTTTCTGGAAACACCATATATTTT
TRBJ2-5 | - | TRBV29-1 | TRBD1 | 14 | CSVESRDSEETQYF | TGCAGCGTTGAATCTCGGGACAGCGAAGAGACCCAGTACTTC
TRBJ2-5 | few | TRBV5-8 | - | 15 | CASSLYNPGWETQYF | TGTGCCAGCAGCTTGTATAACCCTGGGTGGGAGACCCAGTACTTC
TRBJ2-7 | - | TRBV7-9 | - | 16 | CASSYHLGGAPYEQYF | TGTGCCAGCAGCTACCATTTAGGGGGGGCTCCCTACGAGCAGTACTTC
TRBJ1-4 | - | TRBV5-1 | - | 15 | CASSPVQDTNEKLFF | TGCGCCAGCAGCCCCGTACAGGATACCAATGAAAAACTGTTTTTT
TRBJ2-7 | few | TRBV11-1 | - | 15 | CASSSGPESSYEQYF | TGTGCCAGCAGTTCGGGACCTGAGAGCTCCTACGAGCAGTACTTC
TRBJ1-3 | - | TRBV7-2 | - | 14 | CASSRPGTGNTIYF | TGTGCCAGCAGCCGTCCGGGGACTGGAAACACCATATATTTT
TRBJ1-5 | - | TRBV11-2 | - | 14 | CASSFSGRNQPQHF | TGTGCCAGCAGCTTCTCAGGGCGCAATCAGCCCCAGCATTTT
TRBJ2-4 | few | TRBV19 | TRBD1 | 17 | CASSIDGQGLAKNIQYF | TGTGCCAGTAGTATTGATGGACAGGGTCTAGCCAAAAACATTCAGTACTTC
TRBJ2-2 | many | TRBV7-9 | - | 14 | CASSLESNTGELFF | TGTGCCAGCAGCTTAGAATCCAACACCGGGGAGCTGTTTTTT
TRBJ1-3 | - | TRBV12-3/TRBV12-4 | - | 16 | CASSWGGSFSGNTIYF | TGTGCCAGCAGTTGGGGAGGGTCTTTCTCCGGAAACACCATATATTTT
TRBJ2-6 | few | TRBV10-3 | - | 15 | CAISDRVYGANVLTF | TGTGCCATCAGTGATAGGGTTTATGGGGCCAACGTCCTGACTTTC
TRBJ1-6 | many | TRBV7-2 | TRBD1 | 15 | CASSLPRQGSSPLHF | TGTGCCAGCAGCTTACCGAGACAGGGTTCCTCACCCCTCCACTTT
TRBJ2-1 | - | TRBV20-1 | - | 13 | CSASTSSYNEQFF | TGCAGTGCTAGCACTAGCTCCTACAATGAGCAGTTCTTC
TRBJ2-7 | many | TRBV4-1 | - | 13 | CASSQDQEYEQYF | TGCGCCAGCAGCCAAGATCAGGAATACGAGCAGTACTTC
TRBJ2-5 | few | TRBV5-1 | - | 14 | CAGSTGTKLETQYF | TGCGCCGGCAGCACCGGGACAAAACTAGAGACCCAGTACTTC
TRBJ2-2 | many | TRBV27 | TRBD1 | 14 | CASTGTGNTGELFF | TGTGCCAGCACTGGGACAGGGAACACCGGGGAGCTGTTTTTT
TRBJ1-2 | many | TRBV7-6 | TRBD1 | 13 | CASSSIRQGDYTF | TGTGCCAGCAGCTCAATAAGACAGGGGGATTACACCTTC
TRBJ2-7 | few | TRBV6-5 | - | 14 | CASSYSISGYEQYF | TGTGCCAGCAGTTACTCGATATCTGGGTACGAGCAGTACTTC
TRBJ1-4 | - | TRBV20-1 | - | 14 | CSAPVGVTNKKLFF | TGCAGTGCCCCCGTCGGGGTAACTAATAAAAAACTGTTTTTT
TRBJ2-5 | few | TRBV27 | - | 15 | CASSSPIRGQETQYF | TGTGCCAGCAGCTCCCCGATTAGGGGACAAGAGACCCAGTACTTC
TRBJ1-2 | many | TRBV4-1 | TRBD1 | 14 | CASSPQGANYGYTF | TGTGCCAGCAGCCCCCAGGGGGCTAACTATGGCTACACCTTC
TRBJ1-3 | - | TRBV4-3 | - | 15 | CASSHFRGPGNTIYF | TGCGCCAGCAGCCACTTCAGGGGCCCTGGAAACACCATATATTTT
TRBJ2-4 | few | TRBV29-1 | - | 14 | CSVDLGEAKNIQYF | TGCAGCGTTGATCTAGGAGAAGCCAAAAACATTCAGTACTTC
TRBJ2-4 | few | TRBV14 | - | 16 | CASSHLGGAAKNIQYF | TGTGCCAGCAGCCACCTAGGGGGGGCGGCCAAAAACATTCAGTACTTC
TRBJ2-3 | - | TRBV29-1 | TRBD1 | 15 | CSGAPGTGLTDTQYF | TGCAGCGGCGCCCCTGGGACAGGGTTGACAGATACGCAGTATTTT
TRBJ2-2 | few | TRBV6-6 | TRBD2 | 16 | CASSYRRGGQTGELFF | TGTGCCAGCAGTTACCGTCGCGGGGGTCAAACCGGGGAGCTGTTTTTT